Each of the 26 T cell receptor beta chains below was sequenced from the same sample in a study of vaccination effects on CD4 cells after COVID-19. Antigen specificity for these receptors is unknown. Sequencing followed a ViraFEST assay step that expanded antigen-specific CD4+ T cells with viral peptide pools. Following 10 days of culture, CD4+ T cells were isolated. Infection with SARS-CoV-2 occurred in the person between March and December 2020, and PCR confirmed it. TCRdb keeps only in-frame clones here, not all; method: immunoSEQ multiplex PCR. The sample records tens of thousands of clones, less than 85% being singletons. The sequences come from CD4+ T cells from PBMCs cultured with SARS-CoV-2 spike peptides, collected before COVID-19 vaccination. The receptors were sampled from a human donor who had a prior SARS-CoV-2 infection.

CDR3 sequence reads: CASSGPRDSYGYTF. The CDR3 DNA reads as TGTGCCAGCAGTGGACCCCGGGACAGCTATGGCTACACCTTC. The rearrangement joins TRBV9 to TRBJ1-2; 7 nucleotides match TRBD1. Trimming cost V 5 bases and J 4 bases; bases outside gene matches: 8. The CDR3 loop spans 14 amino acids. Germline V gene data show CDR1 as SGDLS and CDR2 as YYNGEE.

V and J are TRBV5-6 and TRBJ1-1; D gene ambiguous. The germline V gene has CDR1 SGHDT and CDR2 YYEEEE. V lost 0 bases and J 11 bases, leaving 11 bases between the germline ends. This CDR3 is built from 12 residues. The CDR3 DNA reads as TGTGCCAGCAGCTTGGTTGCTGGGAAGGCTTTCTTT. Protein product: CASSLVAGKAFF.

The chain employs TRBV29-1 and TRBJ2-7, with D tentatively TRBD1 or TRBD2 (5 bases each). CDR3 size: 13 residues. V was pared by 6 bases and J by 2 bases, with 14 bases between. The V gene's germline CDR1 is SQVTM and CDR2 ANQGSEA. CDR3 DNA: TGCAGCGTCCGGGGCGGATTTACCTACGAGCAGTACTTC. The encoded protein is CSVRGGFTYEQYF.

This clone was counted a few times. The chain employs TRBV2 and TRBJ2-7; possible D gene TRBD1, 6 bases. The CDR3 is 14 amino acids. Germline CDR1 SNHLY, CDR2 FYNNEI. With 5 bases removed from V and 3 bases from J, the gap between germline ends came to 14 bases. For the CDR3, the DNA is TGTGCCAGCAGTCAATACAGGGTCGGCTACGAGCAGTACTTC. This translates into CASSQYRVGYEQYF.

This chain joins TRBV10-3 and TRBJ2-5; TRBD1 matches at 9 bases. The CDR3 runs 13 residues. Germline V lookup: CDR1 ENHRY, CDR2 SYGVKD. V dropped 6 bases and J dropped 4; count of bases not matched to a gene: 3. CDR3 loop: CAIRGQGGETQYF. For the CDR3, the DNA is TGTGCCATCAGGGGACAGGGCGGAGAGACCCAGTACTTC.

DNA of the CDR3: TGCAGTGCTAGTGATTGGGGAGGACGGCAAAGCAAAAACATTCAGTACTTC. Translation gives CSASDWGGRQSKNIQYF. The gene calls are TRBV20-1 and TRBJ2-4; a possible D gene is TRBD2 (6 bases). The CDR3 totals 17 residues. The germline CDR1 and CDR2 sequences are DFQATT and SNEGSKA (reference sequence). With 3 bases removed from V and 3 bases from J, the gap between germline ends came to 21 bases.

This chain joins TRBV2 and TRBJ2-7; 10 bases agree with TRBD1. Germline V gene lookup returns CDR1 SNHLY and CDR2 FYNNEI. This CDR3 is built from 14 residues. J lost 5 bases, V lost 8 bases, and 9 bases had no gene match. This CDR3 is CASGRTGGLDEQYF. The CDR3 region has the DNA TGTGCCAGCGGAAGGACAGGGGGATTGGACGAGCAGTACTTC.

V gene TRBV5-1 combines with J gene TRBJ1-4, with D perhaps matching TRBD1 (5 bases). Germline V gene data show CDR1 as SGHRS and CDR2 as YFSETQ. There are 16 residues in the CDR3. V lost 4 bases to trimming and J lost 5 bases, with 18 bases between them. The CDR3 DNA sequence: TGCGCCAGCAGCCGCAGCCCGGGACGGCTGAATGAAAAACTGTTTTTT. Translating it yields CASSRSPGRLNEKLFF.

The chain recombines TRBV4-3 with TRBJ1-2; tentative D call: TRBD1 (5 bases). Germline assignment: CDR1 LGHNA and CDR2 YSLEER. The CDR3 covers 13 residues. Trimming took off 3 bases at V and 6 bases at J, with 11 bases between the two ends. The CDR3 sequence is CASSQGLGDGYTF. The CDR3 DNA reads TGCGCCAGCAGCCAGGGGCTAGGGGATGGCTACACCTTC.

The chain links TRBV6-5 to TRBJ2-7, with 9 bases matching TRBD2. The germline gives CDR1 MNHEY, CDR2 SVGAGI. The trim removed 6 bases at V and 4 bases at J, leaving 10 bases unmatched. This CDR3 region has 15 residues. The CDR3 here is CASSAAGTSLYEQYF. The CDR3, as DNA: TGTGCCAGCAGCGCCGCCGGGACTAGCCTTTACGAGCAGTACTTC.

This clone came up once. The gene calls are TRBV6-5 and TRBJ2-2; 10 bases match TRBD2. The CDR3 extends over 15 amino acids. Per germline, CDR1 MNHEY and CDR2 SVGAGI. The V gene end was trimmed by 5 bases and the J gene end by 6 bases; junction bases not matched to a gene: 6. The CDR3, as DNA: TGTGCCAGCAGTCCTAGCGGGAGCTTTTCCGGGGAGCTGTTTTTT. Translated: CASSPSGSFSGELFF.

This clone has more than one count but fewer than ten. The rearrangement uses TRBV18 and TRBJ2-4; 12 bases fit TRBD2. The germline gives CDR1 KGHSH, CDR2 LQKENI. With V trimmed by 0 bases and J by 0 bases, 0 bases remained unmatched. This CDR3 contains 17 residues. CDR3 nucleotide sequence: TGTGCCAGCTCACCACCGGGACTAGCGGGAGCCAAAAACATTCAGTACTTC. Its translation is CASSPPGLAGAKNIQYF.

This clone showed up just a few times. This rearrangement joins TRBV4-2 to TRBJ1-1; maybe TRBD1 (5 bases). Germline CDR1 and CDR2: LGHNA and YNFKEQ. The V end lost 0 bases, the J end lost 1 base, and 12 bases lay between the germline ends. The CDR3 is 16 residues long. CDR3 region: CASSQDRPGSNTEAFF. The DNA for the CDR3 is TGTGCCAGCAGCCAAGATCGGCCAGGGTCGAACACTGAAGCTTTCTTT.

The V call is TRBV2, the J call TRBJ1-5; weak D call: TRBD1 (5 bases). Trimming shortened V by 5 bases and J by 3 bases, and 14 bases separated the two germline ends. CDR3 size: 15 residues. Germline V gives CDR1 SNHLY, CDR2 FYNNEI. This CDR3 reads CASSPPQGINQPQHF. The CDR3 DNA follows: TGTGCCAGCAGTCCCCCTCAGGGAATCAATCAGCCCCAGCATTTT.

The chain couples TRBV5-1 to TRBJ2-1; D gene ambiguous. There are 14 residues in the CDR3. Germline CDR1 is SGHRS and CDR2 is YFSETQ. V dropped 0 bases and J dropped 4 bases, with 8 bases sitting between them. The CDR3 sequence: CASSLGPEYNEQFF. CDR3 bases: TGCGCCAGCAGCTTGGGTCCAGAGTACAATGAGCAGTTCTTC.

For the CDR3, the DNA is TGCGCCAGCACGATCTGGGCCCCTATCCCCTATAGCAATCAGCCCCAGCATTTT. Its protein product is CASTIWAPIPYSNQPQHF. The genes are TRBV10-1 and TRBJ1-5; D gene uncertain. With 7 bases removed from V and 0 bases from J, the gap between germline ends came to 22 bases. Germline CDR1 WNHNN, CDR2 SYGVQD (reference sequence). The CDR3 contains 18 residues.

The CDR3 reads CASSFGGRGLEQFF. The CDR3 coding sequence is TGTGCCAGCAGTTTTGGGGGGAGGGGTCTCGAGCAGTTCTTC. The chain is built from TRBV2 and TRBJ2-1; 7 bases agree with TRBD2. Germline assignment: CDR1 SNHLY and CDR2 FYNNEI. The J segment lost 10 bases and the V segment lost 5 bases, leaving 11 bases of the junction unmatched. This CDR3 region has 14 residues.

The rearrangement joins TRBV2 to TRBJ2-2; TRBD2 aligns across 13 bases. The CDR3 has 16 amino acids. Germline V gene data show CDR1 as SNHLY and CDR2 as FYNNEI. The J segment lost 7 bases and the V segment lost 7 bases, leaving 9 bases of the junction unmatched. The chain's CDR3 is CASTGLAGVYVGELFF. CDR3 sequence (DNA): TGTGCCAGCACCGGACTAGCGGGAGTGTATGTCGGGGAGCTGTTTTTT.

The chain carries TRBV4-2 and TRBJ1-4; D gene ambiguous. The CDR3 contains 13 residues. Germline values: CDR1 LGHNA, CDR2 YNFKEQ. Trimming shortened V by 3 bases and J by 11 bases, and 13 bases separated the two germline ends. The CDR3 is CASSQRSYDKLFF. The CDR3 region has the DNA TGTGCCAGCAGCCAGCGGTCTTACGACAAACTGTTTTTT.

CDR3 region: CASRPRRISGANVLTF. In DNA form, the CDR3 reads TGTGCCAGCAGACCTCGACGGATCTCTGGGGCCAACGTCCTGACTTTC. The chain employs TRBV7-9 and TRBJ2-6; D uncertain. The CDR3 has 16 residues. CDR1 and CDR2 (germline): SEHNR, FQNEAQ (reference sequence). V lost 6 bases to trimming and J lost 0 bases, with 12 bases between them. Variable domain in full (rest from reference TRBV7-9 and TRBJ2-6): DTGVSQNPRHKITKRGQNVTFRCDPISEHNRLYWYRQTLGQGPEFLTYFQNEAQLEKSRLLSDRFSAERPKGSFSTLEIQRTEQGDSAMYLCASRPRRISGANVLTFGAGSRLTVL.

J is TRBJ1-2 and V is TRBV2; D gene unclear. Trimming removed 6 bases at V and 4 bases at J, with 12 bases between. This CDR3 contains 13 residues. In germline, CDR1 is SNHLY, CDR2 FYNNEI. For the CDR3, the DNA is TGTGCCAGCAGCCCCGACGGCATCTATGGCTACACCTTC. Translation gives CASSPDGIYGYTF.

The V and J genes are TRBV27 and TRBJ2-5; 7 positions match TRBD2. The CDR3 sequence is 15 residues long. Germline CDR1 MNHEY, CDR2 SMNVEV (reference sequence). V was clipped by 1 base and J by 1 base; unmatched bases: 3. CDR3 region: CASSLWTSSQETQYF. The CDR3 DNA is TGTGCCAGCAGTTTATGGACTAGTTCCCAAGAGACCCAGTACTTC.

This clone was counted between two and nine times. CDR3 in amino acids: CASSQARQGHTEAFF. The CDR3 bases are TGTGCCAGCAGCCAAGCTCGACAGGGGCACACTGAAGCTTTCTTT. The chain combines TRBV3-1 (or the pseudogene TRBV3-2) with TRBJ1-1, with 8 bases fitting TRBD1. Losses at the gene ends were 1 base for V and 3 bases for J; bases not matched to a gene: 4. Germline CDR1 and CDR2: LGHDT and YNNKEL (reference sequence). The CDR3 covers 15 residues.

The J gene is TRBJ2-2, the V gene TRBV18; D is undetermined. The CDR3 is 12 residues long. Germline V gene data show CDR1 as KGHSH and CDR2 as LQKENI. V lost 3 bases and J 4 bases, leaving 3 bases between the germline ends. The CDR3 spells CASSPSTGELFF. Written as DNA, the CDR3 is TGTGCCAGCTCACCCAGCACCGGGGAGCTGTTTTTT.

The rearrangement links TRBV2 to TRBJ2-2; possibly TRBD1 or TRBD2 for D (6 bases each). This CDR3 has 16 residues. Trimming left V 10 bases short and J 1 base short, with 19 bases between. CDR1 is SNHLY and CDR2 is FYNNEI in the germline V gene. CDR3 sequence reads: CATHRNREENTGELFF. For the CDR3, the DNA is TGTGCCACCCACCGAAACAGGGAGGAGAACACCGGGGAGCTGTTTTTT.

The J gene is TRBJ1-5, the V gene TRBV2; 7 bases are a match to TRBD1. The J segment lost 2 bases and the V segment lost 6 bases, leaving 7 bases of the junction unmatched. CDR3 length equals 15 residues. In germline, CDR1 is SNHLY, CDR2 FYNNEI. Written as DNA, the CDR3 is TGTGCCAGCAGCATACTTGGGACAGGCAATCAGCCCCAGCATTTT. Its translation is CASSILGTGNQPQHF.